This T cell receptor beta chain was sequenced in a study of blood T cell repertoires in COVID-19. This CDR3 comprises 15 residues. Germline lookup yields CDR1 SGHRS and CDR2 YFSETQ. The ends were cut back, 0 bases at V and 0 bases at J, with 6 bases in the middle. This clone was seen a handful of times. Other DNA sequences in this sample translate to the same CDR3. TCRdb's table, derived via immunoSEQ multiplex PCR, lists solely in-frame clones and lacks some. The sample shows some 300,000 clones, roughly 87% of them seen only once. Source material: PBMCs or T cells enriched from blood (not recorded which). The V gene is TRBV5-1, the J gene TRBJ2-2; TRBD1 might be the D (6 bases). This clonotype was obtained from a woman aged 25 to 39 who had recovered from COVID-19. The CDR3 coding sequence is TGCGCCAGCAGCTTGGGGACAGCGAACACCGGGGAGCTGTTTTTT. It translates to CASSLGTANTGELFF.